This T cell receptor (beta chain) is from a study of regulatory T cells in long-lasting Graves disease. Study overall: Persistent Graves' disease denoted over 5 years of antithyroid drugs plus positive TSH receptor antibodies.

Overall study findings and caveats: It was in persistent disease that TRBV28, TRBJ1-2 and TRBJ2-5 were favored. Owing to a sample size that was small, accuracy may have been reduced. Persistent patients shared more public clonotypes (about 2,700) than new patients (966).

Time point denoted: persistent/refractory GD, antithyroid drugs over 5 years with positive TRAb. PBMCs provided the RNA from which the TCR library was made. Researchers made TCR beta libraries by using iRepertoire HTBI primers and running Arm-PCR on CDR3 regions. Using its own MiXCR run on the multiplex PCR reads, TCRdb lists one record per CDR3 protein. Of about 420,000 distinct CDR3 sequences in the sample, around a quarter are singletons; the top ten hold roughly 26%. The germline V gene has CDR1 MNHEY and CDR2 SVGAGI. With 1 base removed from V and 4 bases from J, the gap between germline ends came to 16 bases. The length of the CDR3 is 16 residues. Points on this clonotype: Its specificity is not known.

The specimen was peripheral blood mononuclear cells (PBMCs), collected when the disease was refractory, from a patient treated with antithyroid drugs. The J gene is TRBJ2-5, the V gene TRBV6-5; D remains ambiguous. This TCR was recovered from a female donor with Graves disease. The CDR3 sequence: CASSYFSDRFRETQYF. The CDR3, as DNA: TGTGCCAGCAGTTACTTCTCGGATAGGTTTAGAGAGACCCAGTACTTC.